This T cell receptor beta chain stems from a study of neurological immune-mediated disorders. V was trimmed by 1 base and J by 5 bases, leaving 21 bases between them. This CDR3 comprises 18 residues. Germline V gene lookup returns CDR1 LGHDT and CDR2 YNNKEL (reference sequence). TCRdb recomputed calls from the 5' RACE reads with MiXCR, one row per CDR3 protein. This sample has tens of thousands of distinct CDR3 sequences, with roughly an eighth found just once. This clonotype was seen ten or more times. This receptor was taken from a woman aged 45-65 years with HTLV-1-associated myelopathy (HAM/TSP). V usage is TRBV3-1 and J usage is TRBJ1-5, with D perhaps TRBD1 (5 bases). The source material was PBMCs. CDR3: CASSQVGPRDWGYQPQHF. As DNA, the CDR3 is TGTGCCAGCAGCCAAGTAGGACCGAGGGACTGGGGTTATCAGCCCCAGCATTTT.